Following are 10 T cell receptor beta chains from one sample sequenced in a study of blood T cell repertoires in COVID-19. Data came from immunoSEQ multiplex PCR; TCRdb stores just in-frame clones and leaves some out. The table lists 220,000 or so clones, nearly 90% of them singletons. Sequencing used PBMCs or T cells enriched from blood (not recorded which). These receptors were taken from a man aged 30 to 39 who had been exposed to COVID-19.

V and J are TRBV24-1 and TRBJ1-1, with 11 bases fitting TRBD1. The germline gives CDR1 KGHDR, CDR2 SFDVKD. The CDR3 covers 16 residues. V was clipped by 9 bases and J by 7 bases; unmatched bases: 15. For the CDR3, the DNA is TGTGCCACCCTAAGGGACAGGGGGAAATCTTATAGTGAAGCTTTCTTT. This translates into CATLRDRGKSYSEAFF.

The chain is built from TRBV5-1 and TRBJ1-1; D unclear. CDR1 and CDR2 (germline): SGHRS, YFSETQ. V was clipped by 3 bases and J by 4 bases, with 13 bases between them. The CDR3 length is 14 residues. CDR3 sequence reads: CASSSPRDGTEAFF. Here the CDR3 DNA reads TGCGCCAGCAGCTCCCCCCGGGATGGCACTGAAGCTTTCTTT.

The chain carries TRBV18 and TRBJ1-4, with TRBD1 identical over 9 bases. Germline assignment: CDR1 KGHSH and CDR2 LQKENI. This CDR3 comprises 15 residues. V lost 2 bases and J lost 5; bases outside the gene matches: 3. The CDR3 is CASSPGQGLNEKLFF. CDR3 DNA sequence: TGTGCCAGCTCACCAGGACAGGGGCTAAATGAAAAACTGTTTTTT.

In nucleotides, the CDR3 is TGCGCCAGCAGCTTTCAAGGCGGGGGCAGCGAGACCCAGTACTTC. Encoded protein: CASSFQGGGSETQYF. This chain joins TRBV5-1 and TRBJ2-5; TRBD2 is a possible D gene (7 bases). V lost 2 bases and J 5 bases, leaving 16 bases between the germline ends. There are 15 residues in the CDR3. Germline values: CDR1 SGHRS, CDR2 YFSETQ.

The chain uses TRBV7-2 and TRBJ1-1; TRBD1 might be the D (5 bases). This CDR3 is 13 amino acids long. Per the germline V gene, CDR1 is SGHTA and CDR2 is FQGNSA. The V gene lost 4 bases and the J gene lost 0 bases, with 6 bases spanning the gap. The CDR3 coding sequence is TGTGCCAGCAGCTCCAGGGTGAACACTGAAGCTTTCTTT. Encoded protein: CASSSRVNTEAFF. Full variable domain (outside the CDR3, taken from reference TRBV7-2 and TRBJ1-1): GAGVSQSPSNKVTEKGKDVELRCDPISGHTALYWYRQSLGQGLEFLIYFQGNSAPDKSGLPSDRFSAERTGGSVSTLTIQRTQQEDSAVYLCASSSRVNTEAFFGQGTRLTVV.

The V gene is TRBV7-9, the J gene TRBJ1-2; 7 nucleotides line up with TRBD1. Unmatched junction bases numbered 11, after V lost 5 bases and J lost 8 bases. Germline values: CDR1 SEHNR, CDR2 FQNEAQ (reference sequence). The CDR3 consists of 14 residues. CDR3 in DNA: TGTGCCAGCAGCCTTACTATCCGACAGGGAGGCTACACCTTC. Amino acids: CASSLTIRQGGYTF.

This clone was counted a few times. CDR3: CASSFNLRAPEQFF. As DNA, the CDR3 is TGCGCCAGCAGCTTCAATCTGAGAGCTCCTGAGCAGTTCTTC. The genes are TRBV5-1 and TRBJ2-1; D is ambiguous. The CDR3 has 14 amino acids. CDR1 SGHRS and CDR2 YFSETQ come from the germline V gene. V gave up 2 bases and J gave up 9 bases, with 15 bases separating them.

Only one count was recorded for this clone. The genes are TRBV6-1 and TRBJ2-7; tentatively, D is TRBD2 (6 bases). The V gene lost 3 bases and the J gene lost 5 bases, with 14 bases spanning the gap. Germline V gives CDR1 MNHNS, CDR2 SASEGT. There are 14 residues in the CDR3. CDR3 loop: CASSDRGWEDEQYF. CDR3 DNA: TGTGCCAGCAGTGACCGCGGGTGGGAGGACGAGCAGTACTTC.

The V and J genes are TRBV25-1 and TRBJ1-2; 10 positions match TRBD1. Germline V gene data show CDR1 as MGHDK and CDR2 as SYGVNS. Trimming cost V 2 bases and J 3 bases; bases outside gene matches: 6. This CDR3 region has 16 residues. CDR3 in DNA: TGTGCCAGCAGTGAACGATCCGGGACAGGGGACTATGGCTACACCTTC. Amino acid sequence: CASSERSGTGDYGYTF.

The V gene is TRBV2, the J gene TRBJ2-7; TRBD1 matches at 10 bases. V dropped 4 bases and J dropped 3; count of bases not matched to a gene: 3. CDR1 SNHLY and CDR2 FYNNEI come from the germline V gene. The CDR3 has 14 residues. The CDR3 coding sequence is TGTGCCAGCAGTGTTAGGGACAGGGGCTACGAGCAGTACTTC. It yields the protein CASSVRDRGYEQYF.